This T cell receptor beta chain stems from a study of blood T cell repertoires in COVID-19. Study-level background: In each case, the material was cDNA or gDNA derived from T cells, B-cell-depleted T cells, or PBMCs.

The ends were cut back, 0 bases at V and 7 bases at J, with 15 bases in the middle. The CDR3 covers 15 residues. Per the germline V gene, CDR1 is SGHTA and CDR2 is FQGTGA. In the original analysis: From reference gene primer amplification, estimates of nucleated cell counts were derived. Assay: immunoSEQ multiplex PCR; the TCRdb copy retains only in-frame clones and omits some. V and J calls and clone size follow that table, whereas D and trimming were derived from the DNA. Here the sample spans about 94,000 clones, just over 85% being singletons. This TCR was sampled from a woman aged 55-69 years in a cohort sampled during active or convalescent COVID-19. Sequenced material: peripheral blood. The V call is TRBV7-3, the J call TRBJ1-2, with TRBD1 as a possible D gene (5 bases). The CDR3 sequence is CASSLTGEGWGGYTF. CDR3 nucleotide sequence: TGTGCCAGCAGCTTAACAGGGGAAGGGTGGGGTGGCTACACCTTC.